Reported below is one T cell receptor (beta chain). Its antigen is as yet unknown. This sample was taken from a study of cytomegalovirus exposure and HLA in healthy donors. Overall study: In terms of ancestry, the Caucasian-associated cluster contained about four fifths of the roughly 400 genotyped donors. Study-wide results and caveats: A cluster of highly shared sequence variants was likely a sequencing artifact. Most sequenced TCRs were rare (though some public TCRs occurred in many donors). CMV serostatus alone was available as immune exposure information.

In germline, CDR1 is SEHNR, CDR2 FQNEAQ (reference sequence). Trimming removed 5 bases from V and 2 bases from J, with 12 bases in between. The CDR3 extends over 14 amino acids. PCR was performed using 60 Vbeta and 13 Jbeta primers. TCRdb's table, derived via immunoSEQ multiplex PCR, lists solely in-frame clones and lacks some. Among over 50,000 clones, 87% were seen once, and the ten largest hold less than 1.5%. This TCR came from a man aged 18 to 30 in good health and CMV-seronegative. The rearrangement uses TRBV7-9 and TRBJ1-2; D not certain. The source material was PBMCs. The CDR3 nucleotides read TGTGCCAGCAGCGAAACGACCGGGAACTATGGCTACACCTTC. The encoded protein is CASSETTGNYGYTF. Based on the CDR3 plus reference TRBV7-9 and TRBJ1-2, the full variable domain is DTGVSQNPRHKITKRGQNVTFRCDPISEHNRLYWYRQTLGQGPEFLTYFQNEAQLEKSRLLSDRFSAERPKGSFSTLEIQRTEQGDSAMYLCASSETTGNYGYTFGSGTRLTVV.